This T cell receptor beta chain was captured in a study of blood T cell repertoires in COVID-19. Original data processing: Cell counts per sample came from amplifying reference gene primers. The data were produced by immunoSEQ multiplex PCR, yet TCRdb's version contains in-frame clones alone and is incomplete. V and J calls and clone size come straight from that table; D and trimming were deduced from the DNA. The sample yields 150,000 to 200,000 clones, around four fifths seen once. This sequence was found in a woman between 65 and 79 years old with COVID-19, enrolled during active disease. The material sequenced was peripheral blood.

This chain's CDR3 is CATSPGQGRVGYTF. Written as DNA, the CDR3 is TGTGCCACCAGTCCGGGACAGGGACGGGTTGGCTACACCTTC. The chain has TRBV24-1 and TRBJ1-2, with TRBD1 identical over 9 bases. Germline CDR1 and CDR2: KGHDR and SFDVKD. The CDR3 sequence is 14 residues long. The ends lost 6 bases at V and 7 bases at J; junction bases unmatched: 8.